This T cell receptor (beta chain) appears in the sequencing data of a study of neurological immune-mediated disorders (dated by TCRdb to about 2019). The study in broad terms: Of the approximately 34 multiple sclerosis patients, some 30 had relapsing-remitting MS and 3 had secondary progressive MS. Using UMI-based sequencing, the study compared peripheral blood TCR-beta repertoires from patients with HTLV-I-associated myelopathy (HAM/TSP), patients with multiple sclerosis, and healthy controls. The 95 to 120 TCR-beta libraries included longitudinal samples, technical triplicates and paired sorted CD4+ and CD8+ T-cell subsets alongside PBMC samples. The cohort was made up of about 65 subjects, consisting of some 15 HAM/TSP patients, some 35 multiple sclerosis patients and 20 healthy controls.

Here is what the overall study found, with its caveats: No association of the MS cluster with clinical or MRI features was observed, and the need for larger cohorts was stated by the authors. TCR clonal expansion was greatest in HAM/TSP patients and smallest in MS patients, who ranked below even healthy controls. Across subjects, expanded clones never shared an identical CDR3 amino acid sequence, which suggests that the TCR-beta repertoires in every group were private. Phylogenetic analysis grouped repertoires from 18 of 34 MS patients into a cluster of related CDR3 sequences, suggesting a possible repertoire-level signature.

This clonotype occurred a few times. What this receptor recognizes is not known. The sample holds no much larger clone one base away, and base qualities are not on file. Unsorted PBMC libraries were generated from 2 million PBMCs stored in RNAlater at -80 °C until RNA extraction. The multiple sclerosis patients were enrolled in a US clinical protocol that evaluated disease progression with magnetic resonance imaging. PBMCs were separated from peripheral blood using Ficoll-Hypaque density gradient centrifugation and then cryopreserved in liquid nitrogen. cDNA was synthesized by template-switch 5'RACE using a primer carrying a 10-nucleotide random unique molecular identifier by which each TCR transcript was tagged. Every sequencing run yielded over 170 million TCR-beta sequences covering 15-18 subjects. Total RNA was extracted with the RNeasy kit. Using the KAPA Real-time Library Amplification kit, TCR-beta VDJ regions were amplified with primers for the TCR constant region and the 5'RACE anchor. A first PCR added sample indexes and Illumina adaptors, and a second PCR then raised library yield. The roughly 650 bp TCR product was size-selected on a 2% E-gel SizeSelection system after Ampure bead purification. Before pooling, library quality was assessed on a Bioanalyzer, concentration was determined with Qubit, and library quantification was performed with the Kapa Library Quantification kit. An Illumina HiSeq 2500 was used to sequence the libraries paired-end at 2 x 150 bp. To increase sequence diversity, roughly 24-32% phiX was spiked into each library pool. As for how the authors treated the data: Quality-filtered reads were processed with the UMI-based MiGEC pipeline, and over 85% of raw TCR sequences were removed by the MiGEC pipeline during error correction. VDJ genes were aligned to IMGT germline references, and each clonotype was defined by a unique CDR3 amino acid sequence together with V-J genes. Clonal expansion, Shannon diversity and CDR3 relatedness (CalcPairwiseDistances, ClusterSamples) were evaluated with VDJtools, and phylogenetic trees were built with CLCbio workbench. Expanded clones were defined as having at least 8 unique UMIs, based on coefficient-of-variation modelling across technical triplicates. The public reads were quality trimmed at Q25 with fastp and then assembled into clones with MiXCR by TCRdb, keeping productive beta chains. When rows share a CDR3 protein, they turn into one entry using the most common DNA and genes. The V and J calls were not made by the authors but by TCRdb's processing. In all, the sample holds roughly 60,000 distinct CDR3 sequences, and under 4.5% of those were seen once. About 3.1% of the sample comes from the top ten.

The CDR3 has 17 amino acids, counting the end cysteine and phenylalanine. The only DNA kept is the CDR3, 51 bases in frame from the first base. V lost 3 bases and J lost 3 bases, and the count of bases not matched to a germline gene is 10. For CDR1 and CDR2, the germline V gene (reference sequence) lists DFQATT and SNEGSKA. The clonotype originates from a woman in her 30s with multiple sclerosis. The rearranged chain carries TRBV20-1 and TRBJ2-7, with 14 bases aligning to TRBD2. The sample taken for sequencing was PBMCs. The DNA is TGCAGTGCTAGCTTACCGGGACTAGCGGGAGACCTCTACGAGCAGTACTTC. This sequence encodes CSASLPGLAGDLYEQYF.